Shown below are 32 T cell receptor beta chains from a single sample sequenced in a study of OX40 agonist ivuxolimab in advanced cancers. Libraries were prepared by immunoSEQ multiplex PCR; TCRdb keeps only in-frame clonotypes and omits some of them. This repertoire shows about 48,000 clones, around 88% found once; its top ten account for roughly 28%. Sequenced here: CD4+ or CD8+ T cells sorted from blood, sampled in a trial of the OX40 agonist ivuxolimab. The receptors come from an adult with an advanced solid tumor such as melanoma, head and neck, liver or kidney cancer.

The V gene is TRBV7-2, the J gene TRBJ2-3; D call uncertain. Germline values: CDR1 SGHTA, CDR2 FQGNSA. Trimming shortened V by 5 bases and J by 0 bases, and 6 bases separated the two germline ends. The CDR3 has 13 residues. As DNA, the CDR3 is TGTGCCAGCAGCAGAACTAGCACAGATACGCAGTATTTT. It translates to CASSRTSTDTQYF.

The J gene is TRBJ1-1, the V gene TRBV4-2; D might be TRBD1 (6 bases). The ends were cut back, 2 bases at V and 6 bases at J, with 10 bases in the middle. CDR1 and CDR2 from the germline V gene are LGHNA and YNFKEQ. This CDR3 has 13 residues. The DNA of the CDR3 is TGTGCCAGCAGCCAAAAGGGGACACCTGAAGCTTTCTTT. This gives the protein CASSQKGTPEAFF.

The CDR3 protein is CSVEGDLTYNEQFF. DNA for the CDR3: TGCAGCGTTGAAGGGGACTTAACCTACAATGAGCAGTTCTTC. The chain uses TRBV29-1 and TRBJ2-1; D possibly corresponds to TRBD2 (6 bases). The V and J ends lost 1 base and 2 bases respectively, with 9 bases between them. The CDR3 has 14 amino acids. Germline V lookup: CDR1 SQVTM, CDR2 ANQGSEA.

The V call is TRBV7-8, the J call TRBJ2-3; 9 positions agree with TRBD2. The CDR3 length is 16 residues. Germline V lookup: CDR1 SGHVS, CDR2 FQNEAQ. Trimming took 5 bases from V and 4 from J; bases not matched to a gene: 10. In DNA, the CDR3 is TGTGCCAGCAGCCCCTTCATTGGCGGGAGGGCAGATACGCAGTATTTT. Protein sequence: CASSPFIGGRADTQYF.

The chain uses TRBV28 and TRBJ1-1; no clear D. V was shortened by 3 bases and J by 4 bases, with 12 bases between the two germline ends. The CDR3 loop spans 14 amino acids. Germline CDR1 MDHEN, CDR2 SYDVKM. This CDR3 reads CASSLPRRGTEAFF. In nucleotides, the CDR3 is TGTGCCAGCAGTTTGCCCCGTCGGGGCACTGAAGCTTTCTTT.

V gene TRBV29-1 combines with J gene TRBJ1-2; 7 bases are shared with TRBD1. This CDR3 has 12 residues. V was clipped by 6 bases and J by 4 bases; unmatched bases: 5. CDR1 and CDR2 (germline): SQVTM, ANQGSEA. The chain's CDR3 is CSVDGTAYGYTF. CDR3 DNA: TGCAGCGTAGACGGGACAGCCTATGGCTACACCTTC. Filled out from reference TRBV29-1 and TRBJ1-2, the complete variable domain reads SAVISQKPSRDICQRGTSLTIQCQVDSQVTMMFWYRQQPGQSLTLIATANQGSEATYESGFVIDKFPISRPNLTFSTLTVSNMSPEDSSIYLCSVDGTAYGYTFGSGTRLTVV.

The chain combines TRBV15 with TRBJ2-5; D is possibly TRBD1 or TRBD2 (5 bases each). Judging by the DNA end, TRBJ2-7 fits better; the J call may be wrong. CDR3 length equals 14 residues. Germline CDR1 reads LNHNV; CDR2 reads YYDKDF (reference sequence). In DNA, the CDR3 is TGTGCCACCAGCAGGAGGGACGGGTTAGACGAGCAGTACTTC. Its translation: CATSRRDGLDEQYF.

This rearrangement joins TRBV9 to TRBJ2-3; no clear D gene. The V end lost 3 bases, the J end lost 2 bases, and 7 bases lay between the germline ends. The CDR3 sequence is 13 residues long. Germline loops: CDR1 SGDLS, CDR2 YYNGEE. DNA of the CDR3: TGTGCCAGCAGCGAGGTTTCCACAGATACGCAGTATTTT. This gives the protein CASSEVSTDTQYF.

This clone was counted once. V and J are TRBV19 and TRBJ1-1; 7 bases map to TRBD1. The V gene's germline CDR1 is LNHDA and CDR2 SQIVND (reference sequence). The CDR3 has 16 amino acids. Trimming cost V 3 bases and J 0 bases; bases outside gene matches: 7. The CDR3 protein is CASSMGRGGLNTEAFF. The CDR3 nucleotides read TGTGCCAGTAGTATGGGCAGGGGGGGATTGAACACTGAAGCTTTCTTT.

The genes are TRBV2 and TRBJ2-1; D remains ambiguous. CDR1 is SNHLY and CDR2 is FYNNEI in the germline V gene. V was trimmed by 9 bases and J by 0 bases, leaving 15 bases between them. The CDR3 is 15 residues long. CDR3 in DNA: TGTGCCAGGGCGGCGCCGTACTCCTCCTACAATGAGCAGTTCTTC. Translation: CARAAPYSSYNEQFF.

This clone was seen just once. The chain combines TRBV5-6 with TRBJ1-6, with TRBD1 as a possible D gene (6 bases). CDR3 length equals 16 residues. V was trimmed by 1 base and J by 5 bases, leaving 13 bases between them. Germline lookup yields CDR1 SGHDT and CDR2 YYEEEE. CDR3 in DNA: TGTGCCAGCAGCTTGTTAAATCCAGGGGATAATTCACCCCTCCACTTT. This gives the protein CASSLLNPGDNSPLHF.

This clone was picked up one time. The chain employs TRBV19 and TRBJ1-2, with TRBD1 matching over 7 bases. V was clipped by 0 bases and J by 6 bases; unmatched bases: 7. The germline V gene encodes CDR1 LNHDA and CDR2 SQIVND (reference sequence). The CDR3 contains 15 residues. CDR3 loop: CASSIDTDRDNGYTF. The DNA of the CDR3 is TGTGCCAGTAGTATAGATACCGACAGGGACAATGGCTACACCTTC.

This rearrangement joins TRBV6-5 to TRBJ1-1, with D possibly being TRBD1 (5 bases). The length of the CDR3 is 15 residues. Trimming removed 0 bases from V and 5 bases from J, with 13 bases in between. Germline CDR1 reads MNHEY; CDR2 reads SVGAGI. Here the CDR3 reads CASSYSKGGGTEAFF. DNA for the CDR3: TGTGCCAGCAGTTACTCGAAGGGCGGGGGGACTGAAGCTTTCTTT.

The chain employs TRBV19 and TRBJ2-7; 8 nucleotides agree with TRBD2. The CDR3 runs 14 residues. CDR1 is LNHDA and CDR2 is SQIVND in the germline V gene (reference sequence). V lost 5 bases, J lost 4 bases, and 7 bases stayed unmatched. The CDR3 loop is CASSPRTSIYEQYF. In nucleotides, the CDR3 is TGTGCCAGTAGTCCCCGGACTAGCATATACGAGCAGTACTTC.

The chain carries TRBV2 and TRBJ2-7; D uncertain. Germline V CDR1 and CDR2: SNHLY, FYNNEI. This CDR3 contains 14 residues. V was clipped by 6 bases and J by 7 bases, with 19 bases between them. In DNA, the CDR3 is TGTGCCAGCAGCGTTTTGGCCGGCAGGCCGGAGCAGTACTTC. Translated, it gives CASSVLAGRPEQYF.

V is TRBV5-4 and J is TRBJ1-5; D is undetermined. CDR1 and CDR2 (germline): SGHNT, YYREEE (reference sequence). The ends were cut back, 2 bases at V and 5 bases at J, with 8 bases in the middle. The CDR3 runs 13 residues. The CDR3 region has the DNA TGTGCCAGCAGCTTCGACGGCTATCAGCCCCAGCATTTT. Translating it yields CASSFDGYQPQHF. The complete variable domain, with remaining parts taken from reference TRBV5-4 and TRBJ1-5, reads ETGVTQSPTHLIKTRGQQVTLRCSSQSGHNTVSWYQQALGQGPQFIFQYYREEENGRGNFPPRFSGLQFPNYSSELNVNALELDDSALYLCASSFDGYQPQHFGDGTRLSIL.

The chain uses TRBV21-1 and TRBJ2-7; the table names TRBD1, a call not compared with the DNA. TRBV21-1 is flagged as a pseudogene. CDR3 length: 20 amino acids. The chain's CDR3 is CASSKARVNRGGTASYEQYF. As DNA, the CDR3 is TGTGCCAGCAGCAAAGCGCGGGTTAATCGCGGTGGGACAGCTTCCTACGAGCAGTACTTC.

V is TRBV27 and J is TRBJ2-1, with D tentatively TRBD2 (5 bases). The CDR3 runs to 11 residues. V was cut by 5 bases and J by 14 bases, with 13 bases left in between. Germline V CDR1 and CDR2: MNHEY, SMNVEV (reference sequence). CDR3 sequence (DNA): TGTGCCAGCAGTGCGGGCATGTTGGAGTTCTTC. Translating gives CASSAGMLEFF.

The chain is built from TRBV11-2 and TRBJ2-7; the D gene is possibly TRBD2 (6 bases). Germline assignment: CDR1 SGHAT and CDR2 FQNNGV. The CDR3 runs to 15 residues. Between the trimmed V and J ends, which lost 1 base and 2 bases, there was a span of 12 bases. The DNA of the CDR3 is TGTGCCAGCAGCTTAGCTCGGGGAGGAACCTACGAGCAGTACTTC. This gives the protein CASSLARGGTYEQYF.

The rearrangement links TRBV27 to TRBJ2-2; 7 bases align to TRBD2. The junction had 4 bases not matched to a gene; V was cut back by 4 bases and J by 5 bases. This CDR3 comprises 14 residues. CDR1 and CDR2 (germline): MNHEY, SMNVEV (reference sequence). The CDR3 sequence is CASSSGLVTGELFF. Here the CDR3 DNA reads TGTGCCAGCAGTTCTGGACTAGTTACCGGGGAGCTGTTTTTT.

This clone was counted a single time. The genes are TRBV4-1 and TRBJ1-2, with no clear D. The CDR3 sequence is 16 residues long. Trimming pared 0 bases from V and 4 bases from J, leaving 15 bases between. Germline CDR1 and CDR2: MGHRA and YSYEKL. In DNA, the CDR3 is TGCGCCAGCAGCCAAGATACGCCCGGAGGGAGCTATGGCTACACCTTC. Amino acids: CASSQDTPGGSYGYTF.

The chain couples TRBV19 to TRBJ1-2; perhaps TRBD1 as D (5 bases). CDR3 length: 15 amino acids. Between the trimmed V and J ends, which lost 7 bases and 6 bases, there was a span of 21 bases. Germline loops: CDR1 LNHDA, CDR2 SQIVND (reference sequence). The CDR3 here is CASIPSGGSVDGYTF. The CDR3 nucleotides are TGTGCCAGTATCCCCTCGGGGGGGTCTGTCGATGGCTACACCTTC.

The V call is TRBV13, the J call TRBJ2-7; no clear D. This CDR3 spans 16 amino acids. Germline V CDR1 and CDR2: PRHDT, FYEKMQ (reference sequence). Deletions cut 1 base from V and 6 bases from J, with 19 bases between. DNA for the CDR3: TGTGCCAGCAGCTTAGACCCCCCCCCAGCGTCGGGCGAGCAGTACTTC. Translating it yields CASSLDPPPASGEQYF.

In DNA, the CDR3 is TGTGCCAGCAGTTTATACGAGCAGTACTTC. It is translated as CASSLYEQYF. The rearrangement uses TRBV27 and TRBJ2-7; no firm D call. CDR1 MNHEY and CDR2 SMNVEV come from the germline V gene (reference sequence). The germline V and J ends were trimmed by 1 base and 5 bases, with 0 bases remaining between them. CDR3 size: 10 residues.

The V gene is TRBV7-8, the J gene TRBJ2-2; no firm D call. The germline CDR1 and CDR2 sequences are SGHVS and FQNEAQ. V lost 4 bases and J 0 bases, leaving 3 bases between the germline ends. This CDR3 contains 13 residues. This CDR3 is CASSSANTGELFF. Written as DNA, the CDR3 is TGTGCCAGCAGCTCTGCGAACACCGGGGAGCTGTTTTTT.

This clone has just one count. This chain connects TRBV5-1 to TRBJ2-3; D is unresolved. Trimming took off 1 base at V and 6 bases at J, with 6 bases between the two ends. The CDR3 runs 12 residues. Germline V gives CDR1 SGHRS, CDR2 YFSETQ. The CDR3 DNA sequence: TGCGCCAGCAGCTTGACGGGTGATACGCAGTATTTT. Protein: CASSLTGDTQYF.

The chain combines TRBV27 with TRBJ2-7, with D perhaps assigned TRBD1 or TRBD2 (6 bases each). V lost 2 bases, J lost 2 bases, and 13 bases lay in between. Germline-derived CDR1 and CDR2 are MNHEY and SMNVEV (reference sequence). The CDR3 runs to 15 residues. CDR3: CASSLELGGAYEQYF. The CDR3 nucleotides are TGTGCCAGCAGTTTAGAATTGGGGGGCGCCTACGAGCAGTACTTC.

This chain joins TRBV5-6 and TRBJ1-2; 8 nucleotides agree with TRBD1. Germline V CDR1 and CDR2: SGHDT, YYEEEE. This CDR3 has 13 amino acids. Trimming took 4 bases from V and 8 from J; bases not matched to a gene: 7. CDR3 nucleotides: TGTGCCAGCAGCGCGGACAGGGCTAGCGGCTACACCTTC. This encodes CASSADRASGYTF.

The chain carries TRBV13 and TRBJ1-3, with 8 bases aligning to TRBD1. The CDR3 totals 13 residues. CDR1 and CDR2 (germline): PRHDT, FYEKMQ (reference sequence). J lost 6 bases, V lost 4 bases, and 2 bases had no gene match. CDR3 DNA sequence: TGTGCCAGCAGCTGGACAGGGCAAAACACCATATATTTT. Protein: CASSWTGQNTIYF.

The chain combines TRBV6-6 with TRBJ1-1, with D perhaps TRBD1 (5 bases). V shed 5 bases and J shed 6 bases, with 10 bases lying between them. From germline, CDR1 is MNHNY and CDR2 SVGAGI (reference sequence). This CDR3 is built from 12 residues. The CDR3 sequence is CASSPGTPEAFF. CDR3 DNA: TGTGCCAGCAGTCCAGGGACTCCTGAAGCTTTCTTT.

The chain employs TRBV6-5 and TRBJ1-1; no firm D call. In germline, CDR1 is MNHEY, CDR2 SVGAGI. V was trimmed by 6 bases and J by 2 bases, leaving 16 bases between them. This CDR3 has 15 amino acids. CDR3 sequence: CASSPVAEPNTEAFF. Here the CDR3 DNA reads TGTGCCAGCAGCCCCGTGGCGGAGCCAAACACTGAAGCTTTCTTT.

The chain is built from TRBV5-1 and TRBJ1-5; 10 nucleotides match TRBD1. This CDR3 comprises 14 residues. Trimming took 0 bases from V and 9 from J; bases not matched to a gene: 3. Per germline, CDR1 SGHRS and CDR2 YFSETQ. The chain's CDR3 is CASSLGQGAGPQHF. For the CDR3, the DNA is TGCGCCAGCAGCTTGGGACAGGGGGCTGGGCCCCAGCATTTT.